One and the same sample provided the 21 T cell receptor beta chains below, sequenced in a study of cytomegalovirus exposure and HLA in healthy donors. In the PCR, 60 Vbeta and 13 Jbeta primers were used. The data were produced by immunoSEQ multiplex PCR, yet TCRdb's version contains in-frame clones alone and is incomplete. The sample shows some 150,000 clones, more than 75% of them seen only once. The sample taken for sequencing was PBMCs. These TCRs come from a male donor in good health and CMV-seronegative.

This clone was counted between two and nine times. The rearrangement joins TRBV7-2 to TRBJ1-6; D uncertain. Trimming left V 0 bases short and J 11 bases short, with 17 bases between. Germline-derived CDR1 and CDR2 are SGHTA and FQGNSA. This CDR3 comprises 16 residues. The CDR3 DNA is TGTGCCAGCAGCTTAGCAAGTGACACACGATTTACACCCCTCCACTTT. This gives the protein CASSLASDTRFTPLHF.

As to this clone: Other nucleotide sequences in the sample specify the same CDR3. The chain recombines TRBV30 with TRBJ1-5, with TRBD1 matching over 7 bases. The CDR3 covers 13 residues. Losses at the gene ends were 5 bases for V and 2 bases for J; bases not matched to a gene: 3. From germline, CDR1 is GTSNPN and CDR2 SVGIG (reference sequence). CDR3 DNA sequence: TGTGCCTGGGACACAGGGGGCAATCAGCCCCAGCATTTT. Its translation is CAWDTGGNQPQHF. Full variable domain (rest looked up from reference TRBV30 and TRBJ1-5): SQTIHQWPATLVQPVGSPLSLECTVEGTSNPNLYWYRQAAGRGLQLLFYSVGIGQISSEVPQNLSASRPQDRQFILSSKKLLLSDSGFYLCAWDTGGNQPQHFGDGTRLSIL.

The gene calls are TRBV7-9 and TRBJ1-6, with 7 bases matching TRBD1. CDR1 is SEHNR and CDR2 is FQNEAQ in the germline V gene (reference sequence). The CDR3 has 14 residues. V was clipped by 4 bases and J by 9 bases; unmatched bases: 6. The CDR3, as DNA: TGTGCCAGCAGCTCCTCAGCAGGGGGTTCACCCCTCCACTTT. It is translated as CASSSSAGGSPLHF.

The chain carries TRBV27 and TRBJ1-2, with TRBD1 matching over 9 bases. The CDR3 runs to 13 residues. Looked up from germline, CDR1 is MNHEY and CDR2 is SMNVEV (reference sequence). Trimming at V came to 6 bases and at J to 8 bases, leaving 7 bases not matched to a gene. DNA for the CDR3: TGTGCCAGCAGGAGGGACAGGGCGGGGGGCTACACCTTC. Its translation is CASRRDRAGGYTF.

The V call is TRBV18, the J call TRBJ2-3; D gene unclear. The V end was cut by 5 bases, the J end by 0 bases, with 3 bases between. CDR3 size: 12 residues. Germline V gives CDR1 KGHSH, CDR2 LQKENI. CDR3 loop: CASSTSTDTQYF. The CDR3 region has the DNA TGTGCCAGCTCAACTAGCACAGATACGCAGTATTTT.

V is TRBV18 and J is TRBJ2-1, with 9 nucleotides matching TRBD2. CDR1 is KGHSH, CDR2 LQKENI, per germline. After removal of 3 bases from V and 9 bases from J, the junction contained 9 bases not matched to a gene. The CDR3 length is 15 residues. The chain's CDR3 is CASSPSRGGGTEQFF. CDR3 DNA sequence: TGTGCCAGCTCACCGTCTCGCGGGGGGGGCACTGAGCAGTTCTTC. Together with reference TRBV18 and TRBJ2-1, the CDR3 gives the full variable domain: NAGVMQNPRHLVRRRGQEARLRCSPMKGHSHVYWYRQLPEEGLKFMVYLQKENIIDESGMPKERFSAEFPKEGPSILRIQQVVRGDSAAYFCASSPSRGGGTEQFFGPGTRLTVL.

The gene calls are TRBV5-6 and TRBJ2-1, with TRBD1 matching 7 bases. The CDR3 extends over 16 amino acids. V was pared by 6 bases and J by 0 bases, with 9 bases of the junction left unmatched. Germline assignment: CDR1 SGHDT and CDR2 YYEEEE. In nucleotides, the CDR3 is TGTGCCAGCACCCGCAGGACAGGACCCTCCTACAATGAGCAGTTCTTC. Its protein is CASTRRTGPSYNEQFF.

The chain combines TRBV6-5 with TRBJ2-1, with TRBD1 matching over 8 bases. The germline gives CDR1 MNHEY, CDR2 SVGAGI. V dropped 2 bases and J dropped 3; count of bases not matched to a gene: 3. The CDR3 sequence is 15 residues long. The CDR3 is CASSYGQGNYNEQFF. The CDR3 nucleotides read TGTGCCAGCAGTTACGGACAGGGTAACTACAATGAGCAGTTCTTC.

The chain has TRBV7-9 and TRBJ1-1; a weak D match, TRBD1 (6 bases). V was pared by 5 bases and J by 0 bases, with 19 bases between. Germline lookup yields CDR1 SEHNR and CDR2 FQNEAQ (reference sequence). The CDR3 covers 17 residues. The CDR3 loop is CASSPPWDIAMNTEAFF. CDR3 in DNA: TGTGCCAGCAGCCCTCCCTGGGACATCGCGATGAACACTGAAGCTTTCTTT.

The chain has TRBV19 and TRBJ2-7, with 7 bases matching TRBD1. The CDR3 runs to 16 residues. The trim removed 4 bases at V and 2 bases at J, leaving 11 bases unmatched. Germline V CDR1 and CDR2: LNHDA, SQIVND (reference sequence). CDR3 residues: CASSKTGTVAPYEQYF. The DNA for the CDR3 is TGTGCCAGTAGTAAAACTGGGACAGTCGCGCCCTACGAGCAGTACTTC.

This chain connects TRBV6-1 to TRBJ1-1; D gene uncertain. CDR3 size: 14 residues. CDR1 is MNHNS and CDR2 is SASEGT in the germline V gene. With 10 bases removed from V and 1 base from J, the gap between germline ends came to 16 bases. Here the CDR3 reads CATAWSSRNTEAFF. CDR3 bases: TGTGCCACAGCTTGGAGTTCAAGGAACACTGAAGCTTTCTTT.

The CDR3 DNA follows: TGTGCCAGCAATACCCGTGCAGGGAACTATGGCTACACCTTC. This translates into CASNTRAGNYGYTF. This chain connects TRBV6-1 to TRBJ1-2; perhaps TRBD1 as D (5 bases). The CDR3 runs to 14 residues. Germline-derived CDR1 and CDR2 are MNHNS and SASEGT. V was trimmed by 7 bases and J by 2 bases, leaving 14 bases between them.

The chain employs TRBV6-4 and TRBJ2-1; perhaps TRBD2 as D (5 bases). The CDR3 consists of 14 residues. Germline loops: CDR1 MRHNA, CDR2 SNTAGT. Trimming cost V 3 bases and J 9 bases, with 15 bases left between them. CDR3 DNA: TGTGCCAGCAGTGAATTAGCGTATCAAAGTGAGCAGTTCTTC. It yields the protein CASSELAYQSEQFF.

The V call is TRBV6-1, the J call TRBJ2-5; no firm D call. This CDR3 has 14 residues. Trimming left V 2 bases short and J 0 bases short, with 7 bases between. Per the germline V gene, CDR1 is MNHNS and CDR2 is SASEGT. The CDR3 sequence: CASSESNYQETQYF. The DNA of the CDR3 is TGTGCCAGCAGTGAATCGAACTACCAAGAGACCCAGTACTTC.

In this sample, this clone turned up a few times. The chain joins TRBV7-9 to TRBJ1-1; 10 nucleotides line up with TRBD1. The V gene end was trimmed by 5 bases and the J gene end by 4 bases; junction bases not matched to a gene: 10. This CDR3 is 16 amino acids long. In germline, CDR1 is SEHNR, CDR2 FQNEAQ (reference sequence). The CDR3 protein is CASSLRDRGVTTEAFF. DNA of the CDR3: TGTGCCAGCAGCCTCCGGGACAGGGGCGTGACCACTGAAGCTTTCTTT. Full variable domain (missing parts from reference TRBV7-9 and TRBJ1-1): DTGVSQNPRHKITKRGQNVTFRCDPISEHNRLYWYRQTLGQGPEFLTYFQNEAQLEKSRLLSDRFSAERPKGSFSTLEIQRTEQGDSAMYLCASSLRDRGVTTEAFFGQGTRLTVV.

This chain uses TRBV27 with TRBJ1-2, with D uncertain. Germline-derived CDR1 and CDR2 are MNHEY and SMNVEV (reference sequence). This CDR3 region has 14 residues. V was shortened by 5 bases and J by 2 bases, with 12 bases between the two germline ends. The CDR3 DNA reads as TGTGCCAGCAGTCTTGGGCCACCAAACTATGGCTACACCTTC. This sequence encodes CASSLGPPNYGYTF.

This chain uses TRBV6-5 with TRBJ1-6; 10 nucleotides match TRBD1. Trimming cost V 5 bases and J 10 bases; bases outside gene matches: 8. The CDR3 has 15 residues. The germline V gene has CDR1 MNHEY and CDR2 SVGAGI. The CDR3 DNA is TGTGCCAGCAGTCCGATAGAGGACAGGGGGTCACCCCTCCACTTT. This translates into CASSPIEDRGSPLHF.

About this clone: Other DNA sequences in the sample encode the same CDR3. J is TRBJ1-3 and V is TRBV9; the match to TRBD1 covers 10 bases. The CDR3 sequence is 16 residues long. Looked up from germline, CDR1 is SGDLS and CDR2 is YYNGEE. V gave up 2 bases and J gave up 2 bases; unmatched junction bases: 4. The CDR3 sequence: CASSVTGTGAGNTIYF. The CDR3 DNA reads as TGTGCCAGCAGCGTTACCGGGACAGGGGCTGGAAACACCATATATTTT.

The chain has TRBV5-1 and TRBJ2-7; 9 bases match TRBD1. This CDR3 spans 16 amino acids. From germline, CDR1 is SGHRS and CDR2 YFSETQ. V shed 4 bases, J shed 5 bases, and the junction held 13 bases outside the gene matches. CDR3 sequence (DNA): TGCGCCAGCAGCGCCTTCTCCGGAACAGGGGGCAACGAGCAGTACTTC. As protein: CASSAFSGTGGNEQYF.

The chain has TRBV28 and TRBJ2-2; 12 bases agree with TRBD2. CDR3 length: 16 amino acids. V shed 10 bases, J shed 4 bases, and the junction held 10 bases outside the gene matches. The germline gives CDR1 MDHEN, CDR2 SYDVKM. CDR3 sequence: CANLPGTSGSTGELFF. CDR3 coding DNA: TGTGCCAACTTACCCGGGACTAGCGGGTCCACCGGGGAGCTGTTTTTT.

This chain links TRBV10-2 with TRBJ1-1, with a tentative D call TRBD1 (5 bases). The ends were cut back, 5 bases at V and 8 bases at J, with 9 bases in the middle. CDR3 size: 11 residues. CDR1 is WSHSY, CDR2 SAAADI, per germline. This CDR3 reads CASSTRVEAFF. For the CDR3, the DNA is TGCGCCAGCAGTACCAGGGTCGAAGCTTTCTTT.